This T cell receptor beta chain was captured by sequencing in a study of graft-versus-host responses after intestinal transplantation. About the study: Following induction with anti-thymocyte globulin, all recipients were given tacrolimus and steroids for about 3 years.

The assay was immunoSEQ multiplex PCR, and TCRdb's table has in-frame clones only and misses some. The data contain under 90,000 clones, nearly 90% of them singletons. A remark on this clone: Its antigen is undetermined.

Regarding the study as a whole: In recipient marrow, GvH clones were found, and some appeared first in ileum or blood. In patients with graft-donor T cell macrochimerism, allograft graft-versus-host to host-versus-graft clonal ratios were high.

The CDR3 is 15 residues long. The germline V gene has CDR1 SEHNR and CDR2 FQNEAQ (reference sequence). Trimming took 5 bases from V and 5 from J; bases not matched to a gene: 11. Sample: unstimulated CD8+ T cells sorted from spleen or lymph node cells, taken before transplant. The receptor was isolated from a human donor who was the organ donor for an intestinal transplant. The gene calls are TRBV7-9 and TRBJ2-5; 7 bases match TRBD2. Written as DNA, the CDR3 is TGTGCCAGCAGCCCAACCGGGGGGAGGAGGGAGACCCAGTACTTC. Translation gives CASSPTGGRRETQYF.